The 30 T cell receptor beta chains listed next were all sequenced from one sample in a study of blood T cells in healthy people across ages. Primed by a sample-barcoded 5' primer and a J-beta primer mix, a second PCR proceeded for about 7 to 11 cycles. TCRdb redid the calling of the 5' RACE reads with MiXCR, one entry per CDR3 protein. Altogether about a million distinct CDR3 sequences are present, around 48% being singletons, with the ten largest covering roughly an eighth. Sequencing was done on a sample of blood. Receptor source: a man in his thirties or forties in good health.

The chain couples TRBV6-5 to TRBJ2-1; the D gene could be TRBD1 or TRBD2 (5 bases each). V shed 0 bases and J shed 5 bases, with 14 bases lying between them. This CDR3 comprises 16 residues. Germline V lookup: CDR1 MNHEY, CDR2 SVGAGI. CDR3 protein: CASSYSSRGLDNEQFF. The CDR3 DNA sequence: TGTGCCAGCAGTTACTCATCCCGGGGCTTGGACAATGAGCAGTTCTTC.

This chain connects TRBV28 to TRBJ2-7, with D unresolved. The CDR3 runs 13 residues. Trimming took off 6 bases at V and 3 bases at J, with 12 bases between the two ends. Germline V gene lookup returns CDR1 MDHEN and CDR2 SYDVKM. CDR3: CASSNSRNYEQYF. The CDR3, as DNA: TGTGCCAGCAGCAACTCCAGAAACTACGAGCAGTACTTC. The variable domain in full, completed from reference TRBV28 and TRBJ2-7, reads DVKVTQSSRYLVKRTGEKVFLECVQDMDHENMFWYRQDPGLGLRLIYFSYDVKMKEKGDIPEGYSVSREKKERFSLILESASTNQTSMYLCASSNSRNYEQYFGPGTRLTVT.

This clonotype was seen only once. V usage is TRBV7-9 and J usage is TRBJ1-2, with D uncertain. The V end was cut by 6 bases, the J end by 3 bases, with 26 bases between. CDR1 SEHNR and CDR2 FQNEAQ come from the germline V gene (reference sequence). This CDR3 has 18 residues. This CDR3 is CASSSLGYRAGIDYGYTF. CDR3 DNA sequence: TGTGCCAGCAGTTCACTGGGGTATCGCGCGGGGATTGACTATGGCTACACCTTC. The full variable domain, its missing parts supplied by reference TRBV7-9 and TRBJ1-2, is DTGVSQNPRHKITKRGQNVTFRCDPISEHNRLYWYRQTLGQGPEFLTYFQNEAQLEKSRLLSDRFSAERPKGSFSTLEIQRTEQGDSAMYLCASSSLGYRAGIDYGYTFGSGTRLTVV.

The table lists this clonotype with a few counts. V usage is TRBV5-6 and J usage is TRBJ1-2, with TRBD1 matching over 8 bases. Germline CDR1 and CDR2: SGHDT and YYEEEE. V lost 4 bases to trimming and J lost 8 bases; unmatched junction nucleotides: 13. The CDR3 is 15 amino acids. In DNA form, the CDR3 reads TGTGCCAGCAGCACTATACAGGGGGTTCTTGGAGGCTACACCTTC. Encoded protein: CASSTIQGVLGGYTF.

The chain combines TRBV7-2 with TRBJ2-3, with 11 bases lining up with TRBD2. Germline CDR1 reads SGHTA; CDR2 reads FQGNSA. The CDR3 is 15 amino acids. Germline trimming cut 5 bases from V and 14 bases from J; bases unmatched to any gene: 15. The CDR3 DNA sequence: TGTGCCAGCAGCCCCGGGACTAGCGGTTACCTGGGGGCGTATTTT. It encodes CASSPGTSGYLGAYF.

Concerning this clonotype: At one end the junction does not follow the germline gene, possibly because of a read error. The V and J genes are TRBV20-1 and TRBJ2-5, with D perhaps assigned TRBD1 or TRBD2 (5 bases each). The CDR3 runs to 13 residues. Germline-derived CDR1 and CDR2 are DFQATT and SNEGSKA (reference sequence). This CDR3 is CSARDHGAEIQYF. The CDR3 DNA reads TGCAGTGCTAGAGATCACGGGGCGGAGATCCAGTACTTC.

The chain couples TRBV20-1 to TRBJ1-5, with a possible D match to TRBD1 (6 bases). This CDR3 contains 14 residues. The V gene's germline CDR1 is DFQATT and CDR2 SNEGSKA (reference sequence). V lost 3 bases and J 4 bases, leaving 13 bases between the germline ends. The CDR3 DNA follows: TGCAGTGCTAGCCCGACAGGCCCTAATCAGCCCCAGCATTTT. Protein sequence: CSASPTGPNQPQHF.

In this sample, this clonotype turned up once. The chain joins TRBV7-2 to TRBJ2-1; TRBD1 is a possible D gene (6 bases). V was pared by 1 base and J by 6 bases, with 13 bases between. Germline values: CDR1 SGHTA, CDR2 FQGNSA. The CDR3 has 15 residues. CDR3 coding DNA: TGTGCCAGCAGCTTAGGGGGACACCTTGCCAATGAGCAGTTCTTC. Translated, it gives CASSLGGHLANEQFF.

The chain combines TRBV7-3 with TRBJ2-7; perhaps TRBD2 as D (5 bases). The ends were cut back, 0 bases at V and 7 bases at J, with 16 bases in the middle. Germline CDR1 SGHTA, CDR2 FQGTGA. This CDR3 has 15 residues. The CDR3 protein is CASSLTPTARGEQYF. CDR3 nucleotide sequence: TGTGCCAGCAGCTTAACCCCTACGGCTCGAGGGGAGCAGTACTTC.

This clonotype has more than one count but fewer than ten. The rearrangement uses TRBV20-1 and TRBJ2-3; TRBD2 matches at 11 bases. The germline V gene encodes CDR1 DFQATT and CDR2 SNEGSKA (reference sequence). Trimming at V came to 5 bases and at J to 8 bases, leaving 15 bases not matched to a gene. The CDR3 is made up of 16 amino acids. CDR3 nucleotide sequence: TGCAGTGCTTCTATTCTAGCGGGGGGTGCCCCCGTTACGCAGTATTTT. Translated: CSASILAGGAPVTQYF.

The chain recombines TRBV6-2 or TRBV6-3 with TRBJ2-2, with D unclear. This CDR3 has 12 amino acids. The ends were cut back, 6 bases at V and 6 bases at J, with 8 bases in the middle. Looked up from germline, CDR1 is MNHEY and CDR2 is SVGEGT. The CDR3 is CASSPHPGELFF. The CDR3 nucleotides read TGTGCCAGCAGCCCTCACCCCGGGGAGCTGTTTTTT.

The chain has TRBV28 and TRBJ2-1; 7 bases line up with TRBD2. In germline, CDR1 is MDHEN, CDR2 SYDVKM. The CDR3 extends over 15 amino acids. The J segment lost 4 bases and the V segment lost 5 bases, leaving 8 bases of the junction unmatched. Here the CDR3 reads CASSLRGVLYNEQFF. In nucleotides, the CDR3 is TGTGCCAGCAGTCTACGGGGGGTCCTATACAATGAGCAGTTCTTC.

The CDR3 nucleotides read TGCGCCAGCCTTTCGAGGGATGAGCAGTTCTTC. It specifies CASLSRDEQFF. This rearrangement joins TRBV5-1 to TRBJ2-1, with D perhaps TRBD2 (5 bases). This CDR3 is 11 amino acids long. The germline V gene encodes CDR1 SGHRS and CDR2 YFSETQ. V was cut by 7 bases and J by 8 bases, with 10 bases left in between.

The rearrangement joins TRBV20-1 to TRBJ1-1; TRBD1 matches 12 bases. The CDR3 spans 15 residues. Germline assignment: CDR1 DFQATT and CDR2 SNEGSKA (reference sequence). V was clipped by 4 bases and J by 6 bases; unmatched bases: 9. CDR3 in DNA: TGCAGTGCTACCCAAGGGACAGGGGGCAATGCTGAAGCTTTCTTT. Its protein product is CSATQGTGGNAEAFF.

This clonotype was observed a few times. This rearrangement joins TRBV7-2 to TRBJ2-3; TRBD2 agrees at 8 bases. Germline V gene lookup returns CDR1 SGHTA and CDR2 FQGNSA. This CDR3 region has 15 residues. The V segment lost 1 base and the J segment 2 bases; nucleotides outside the gene matches: 2. CDR3 residues: CASSLGTSITDTQYF. CDR3 in DNA: TGTGCCAGCAGCTTAGGGACTAGCATCACAGATACGCAGTATTTT.

Here the CDR3 DNA reads TGTGCCAGCAGTTTATCTGGCAGACCGAACTATGGCTACACCTTC. It specifies CASSLSGRPNYGYTF. The rearrangement links TRBV27 to TRBJ1-2, with D uncertain. Trimming pared 0 bases from V and 2 bases from J, leaving 10 bases between. The CDR3 has 15 amino acids. The germline gives CDR1 MNHEY, CDR2 SMNVEV (reference sequence).

The rearrangement uses TRBV13 and TRBJ1-1; TRBD1 is a possible D gene (6 bases). Trimming took off 0 bases at V and 6 bases at J, with 11 bases between the two ends. Germline lookup yields CDR1 PRHDT and CDR2 FYEKMQ (reference sequence). The CDR3 runs to 14 residues. The CDR3: CASSLGDSRPEAFF. CDR3 DNA: TGTGCCAGCAGCTTAGGGGACAGCCGACCTGAAGCTTTCTTT.

The chain joins TRBV12-3 or TRBV12-4 to TRBJ2-3, with 11 bases lining up with TRBD2. CDR3 size: 17 residues. J gave up 2 bases and V 1 base, and 5 bases lay outside the gene matches. CDR3 in DNA: TGTGCCAGCAGTTTAGGGACTAGCGGGCGTTACACAGATACGCAGTATTTT. Its protein product is CASSLGTSGRYTDTQYF.

The sample holds a few counts of this clonotype. The rearrangement links TRBV5-6 to TRBJ1-2; 8 nucleotides line up with TRBD1. CDR1 and CDR2 from the germline V gene are SGHDT and YYEEEE. CDR3 size: 15 residues. V gave up 3 bases and J gave up 4 bases; unmatched junction bases: 8. The DNA of the CDR3 is TGTGCCAGCAGCTCGAGTCACAGGGGGACCTATGGCTACACCTTC. Its protein is CASSSSHRGTYGYTF.

The chain links TRBV7-2 to TRBJ1-4; D gene ambiguous. The CDR3 contains 14 residues. V lost 5 bases and J lost 3, with 10 bases in between. Germline V lookup: CDR1 SGHTA, CDR2 FQGNSA. The CDR3 DNA follows: TGTGCCAGCAGCCCGTCCACTTCTAATGAAAAACTGTTTTTT. It specifies CASSPSTSNEKLFF.

The gene calls are TRBV7-9 and TRBJ1-2; a possible D gene is TRBD1 (6 bases). Germline-derived CDR1 and CDR2 are SEHNR and FQNEAQ (reference sequence). The CDR3 loop spans 11 amino acids. V was cut by 3 bases and J by 13 bases, with 12 bases left in between. This chain's CDR3 is CASSFGQFRTF. CDR3 sequence (DNA): TGTGCCAGCAGCTTCGGACAGTTTCGCACCTTC. The variable domain in full, completed from reference TRBV7-9 and TRBJ1-2, reads DTGVSQNPRHKITKRGQNVTFRCDPISEHNRLYWYRQTLGQGPEFLTYFQNEAQLEKSRLLSDRFSAERPKGSFSTLEIQRTEQGDSAMYLCASSFGQFRTFGSGTRLTVV.

J is TRBJ1-2 and V is TRBV30; 9 bases fit TRBD1. V shed 5 bases, J shed 8 bases, and the junction held 6 bases outside the gene matches. CDR3 length equals 12 residues. Germline CDR1 GTSNPN, CDR2 SVGIG (reference sequence). The CDR3 loop reads CAWAGQGQGYTF. CDR3 DNA: TGTGCCTGGGCCGGACAGGGGCAGGGCTACACCTTC.

V and J are TRBV5-4 and TRBJ2-3; no definite D call. The CDR3 is made up of 15 amino acids. CDR1 is SGHNT, CDR2 YYREEE, per germline (reference sequence). Deletions cut 4 bases from V and 2 bases from J, with 14 bases between. CDR3 protein: CASSPVTELTDTQYF. The DNA of the CDR3 is TGTGCCAGCAGCCCGGTGACGGAGCTCACAGATACGCAGTATTTT.

This clonotype was counted a few times. J is TRBJ2-5 and V is TRBV12-3 or TRBV12-4; D perhaps matches TRBD2 (5 bases). This CDR3 has 18 amino acids. The V end lost 1 base, the J end lost 2 bases, and 20 bases lay between the germline ends. As DNA, the CDR3 is TGTGCCAGCAGTTTAGAAACGGGTCTAGTGGGGAGTCAAGAGACCCAGTACTTC. It is translated as CASSLETGLVGSQETQYF.

The chain couples TRBV3-1 to TRBJ2-1; tentatively, D is TRBD1 (6 bases). The germline V and J ends were trimmed by 2 bases and 8 bases, with 10 bases remaining between them. The CDR3 is made up of 13 amino acids. CDR1 is LGHDT, CDR2 YNNKEL, per germline (reference sequence). CDR3 bases: TGTGCCAGCAGCCAAATGGGGACATATGAGCAGTTCTTC. It specifies CASSQMGTYEQFF.

Concerning this clonotype: This may stem from a read error, because a much larger clone lies one nucleotide away. The rearrangement uses TRBV6-2 or TRBV6-3 and TRBJ1-4; unclear D gene. Between the trimmed V and J ends, which lost 6 bases and 8 bases, there was a span of 10 bases. The CDR3 sequence is 12 residues long. Germline lookup yields CDR1 MNHEY and CDR2 SVGEGT. CDR3 sequence: CASRPGDEKLFF. The DNA of the CDR3 is TGTGCCAGCAGGCCAGGAGACGAAAAACTGTTTTTT.

The chain carries TRBV3-1 and TRBJ1-1, with 7 bases matching TRBD1. Germline V lookup: CDR1 LGHDT, CDR2 YNNKEL (reference sequence). This CDR3 contains 15 residues. The ends lost 4 bases at V and 0 bases at J; junction bases unmatched: 5. CDR3 in amino acids: CASSLPGQLNTEAFF. The CDR3 DNA reads as TGTGCCAGCAGCCTCCCGGGACAGTTGAACACTGAAGCTTTCTTT.

The chain is built from TRBV7-9 and TRBJ1-4; D might be TRBD1 (6 bases). CDR1 and CDR2 from the germline V gene are SEHNR and FQNEAQ (reference sequence). V was shortened by 6 bases and J by 5 bases, with 16 bases between the two germline ends. The CDR3 runs 15 residues. Here the CDR3 reads CASRHGRGRNEKLFF. For the CDR3, the DNA is TGTGCCAGCAGACACGGGCGGGGGCGAAATGAAAAACTGTTTTTT. The full variable domain, in which reference TRBV7-9 and TRBJ1-4 provide the parts outside the CDR3, is DTGVSQNPRHKITKRGQNVTFRCDPISEHNRLYWYRQTLGQGPEFLTYFQNEAQLEKSRLLSDRFSAERPKGSFSTLEIQRTEQGDSAMYLCASRHGRGRNEKLFFGSGTQLSVL.

This clonotype has a handful of counts. The CDR3 loop is CASSFPDTDEQYF. As DNA, the CDR3 is TGTGCCAGCAGTTTCCCCGACACTGACGAGCAGTACTTC. J is TRBJ2-7 and V is TRBV28; D is unresolved. Germline V CDR1 and CDR2: MDHEN, SYDVKM. V was trimmed by 3 bases and J by 5 bases, leaving 11 bases between them. CDR3 size: 13 residues.

The genes are TRBV28 and TRBJ1-5; a possible D gene is TRBD1 (6 bases). Germline V gene data show CDR1 as MDHEN and CDR2 as SYDVKM. CDR3 length: 16 residues. Trimming removed 6 bases from V and 2 bases from J, with 17 bases in between. DNA of the CDR3: TGTGCCAGCAGCCCTCCGCTGCGACAGGGCAATCAGCCCCAGCATTTT. Protein: CASSPPLRQGNQPQHF.